These 9 T cell receptor beta chains were sequenced from one sample in a study of human T cells and chemical hapten exposure. MiXCR was run by TCRdb on the RACE reads, yielding one entry per CDR3 protein. Of roughly 360,000 distinct CDR3 sequences listed, roughly 5% are singletons. Time point indicated: patch test 1, 2 weeks after DPC sensitization. Treatment denoted: therapeutic diphenylcyclopropenone sensitization with weekly scalp DPC. The sample consisted of whole blood, taken in connection with sensitization to the hapten diphenylcyclopropenone (DPC). These receptors were collected from a woman aged 45-60 years with alopecia areata. Some clones in this sample may be carry-over from other donors' samples.

This chain uses TRBV6-2 or TRBV6-3 with TRBJ2-5; TRBD2 aligns across 14 bases. Germline trimming cut 6 bases from V and 2 bases from J; bases unmatched to any gene: 14. Germline lookup yields CDR1 MNHEY and CDR2 SVGEGT. The CDR3 runs 19 residues. CDR3 coding DNA: TGTGCCAGCAGCACCGGACTAGCGGGAGGATACCGCCCACAAGAGACCCAGTACTTC. This translates into CASSTGLAGGYRPQETQYF.

This clonotype has only a few counts. The V and J genes are TRBV7-2 and TRBJ2-1, with D perhaps matching TRBD1 or TRBD2 (5 bases each). From germline, CDR1 is SGHTA and CDR2 FQGNSA. The CDR3 consists of 13 residues. Trimming pared 5 bases from V and 6 bases from J, leaving 11 bases between. CDR3 coding DNA: TGTGCCAGCAGCCCGGGACGCGCCAATGAGCAGTTCTTC. Translated, it gives CASSPGRANEQFF.

Of note for this clonotype: A much larger clone differs from this one at a single base, so this may be a read error. The chain couples TRBV20-1 to TRBJ1-6, with D perhaps matching TRBD1 (6 bases). The CDR3 runs to 13 residues. The germline V gene has CDR1 DFQATT and CDR2 SNEGSKA (reference sequence). Trimming left V 5 bases short and J 9 bases short, with 14 bases between. CDR3 sequence reads: CSAGGTWTSPLHF. In DNA form, the CDR3 reads TGCAGTGCTGGCGGGACATGGACTTCACCCCTCCACTTT.

This clonotype was seen at least ten times. J is TRBJ1-5 and V is TRBV12-3 or TRBV12-4; D gene ambiguous. V was pared by 7 bases and J by 4 bases, with 11 bases between. The CDR3 is made up of 13 amino acids. This chain's CDR3 is CASTVTANQPQHF. The CDR3 DNA sequence: TGTGCCAGCACAGTAACAGCTAATCAGCCCCAGCATTTT.

This chain joins TRBV4-3 and TRBJ2-7; 10 positions agree with TRBD1. CDR3 length equals 14 residues. Germline V gene lookup returns CDR1 LGHNA and CDR2 YSLEER. The V segment lost 3 bases and the J segment 6 bases; nucleotides outside the gene matches: 5. The DNA of the CDR3 is TGCGCCAGCAGCCACGGGACAGGGGCTGGCGAGCAGTACTTC. Residues: CASSHGTGAGEQYF.

This clonotype occurred many times. The chain joins TRBV9 to TRBJ2-7; D unclear. Germline loops: CDR1 SGDLS, CDR2 YYNGEE. Trimming shortened V by 0 bases and J by 5 bases, and 12 bases separated the two germline ends. The CDR3 sequence is 14 residues long. As DNA, the CDR3 is TGTGCCAGCAGCGTAGCCCCCCGGCGTGACGAGCAGTACTTC. It specifies CASSVAPRRDEQYF.

This chain uses TRBV5-4 with TRBJ2-1; 7 positions agree with TRBD1. The CDR3 sequence is 15 residues long. J gave up 0 bases and V 4 bases, and 4 bases lay outside the gene matches. Germline CDR1 is SGHNT and CDR2 is YYREEE (reference sequence). The CDR3 loop is CASSPGQDSYNEQFF. CDR3 nucleotide sequence: TGTGCCAGCAGCCCCGGACAGGACTCCTACAATGAGCAGTTCTTC.

This clonotype has only a few counts. The V gene is TRBV24-1, the J gene TRBJ1-1; unclear D gene. Germline CDR1 and CDR2: KGHDR and SFDVKD. This CDR3 contains 15 residues. With 4 bases removed from V and 3 bases from J, the gap between germline ends came to 14 bases. The CDR3 DNA reads as TGTGCCACCAGTGAGACGGGGATCATGGACACTGAAGCTTTCTTT. Translation: CATSETGIMDTEAFF.

This clonotype was observed many times. The chain links TRBV2 to TRBJ2-1; tentatively, D is TRBD1 or TRBD2 (6 bases each). CDR1 SNHLY and CDR2 FYNNEI come from the germline V gene. This CDR3 region has 11 residues. V was trimmed by 4 bases and J by 10 bases, leaving 8 bases between them. The DNA for the CDR3 is TGTGCCAGCAGTGGAGGGGGGGAGCAGTTCTTC. This gives the protein CASSGGGEQFF.